These 4 T cell receptor beta chains came from one sample sequenced in a study of early T cells in non-severe SARS-CoV-2 infection. MiXCR, run by TCRdb on the 5' RACE reads, gives a single entry per CDR3 protein. This table holds 50,000 to 60,000 distinct CDR3 sequences, approximately 6.2% found once. The sample was whole blood. Every receptor here comes from an adult who was a healthcare worker with PCR-confirmed SARS-CoV-2 infection or an uninfected control (not recorded which).

This clonotype was counted ten times or more. The chain joins TRBV6-5 to TRBJ2-7, with 7 nucleotides matching TRBD1. Germline lookup yields CDR1 MNHEY and CDR2 SVGAGI. This CDR3 has 15 residues. V shed 0 bases and J 0 bases; nucleotides not matched to a gene: 2. The CDR3, as DNA: TGTGCCAGCAGTTACTCCGGGGACAGCTCCTACGAGCAGTACTTC. This translates into CASSYSGDSSYEQYF.

The chain combines TRBV7-2 with TRBJ2-3; D remains unclear. V lost 1 base to trimming and J lost 6 bases, with 5 bases between them. Germline V gene lookup returns CDR1 SGHTA and CDR2 FQGNSA. The CDR3 totals 12 residues. This chain's CDR3 is CASSLGWDTQYF. CDR3 sequence (DNA): TGTGCCAGCAGCTTAGGCTGGGATACGCAGTATTTT.

The chain carries TRBV6-5 and TRBJ1-1; weak D call: TRBD1 (5 bases). Germline V gene sequence: CDR1 MNHEY, CDR2 SVGAGI. There are 15 residues in the CDR3. Trimming took 2 bases from V and 5 from J, leaving 15 bases between them. This CDR3 is CASSYETVGQTEAFF. The CDR3 coding sequence is TGTGCCAGCAGTTACGAGACAGTCGGTCAGACTGAAGCTTTCTTT.

This clonotype was counted between two and nine times. This chain connects TRBV19 to TRBJ1-5; D is unclear. V gave up 6 bases and J gave up 0 bases, with 15 bases separating them. Germline V CDR1 and CDR2: LNHDA, SQIVND (reference sequence). The CDR3 is 16 residues long. This CDR3 reads CASSPAKWGSNQPQHF. The CDR3 DNA reads TGTGCCAGTAGCCCGGCGAAGTGGGGTAGCAATCAGCCCCAGCATTTT.